This TCR beta chain was recovered during a study of CD8+CD57+ T cells in acquired aplastic anemia. Genomic DNA served as template for TCR beta VDJ and CDR3 profiling. TCRdb reprocessed the reads via MiXCR and lists one record per CDR3 protein. Of over 150,000 distinct CDR3 sequences in the sample, roughly 65% were seen once. This CDR3 spans 15 amino acids. V shed 0 bases and J 6 bases; nucleotides not matched to a gene: 7. It was patients with CD8+CD57+ cell expansion by flow cytometry who were chosen for sequencing. Blood sampling was performed on the patients, and none of them had received therapy by then.

The receptor comes from a human donor with aplastic anemia. This rearrangement joins TRBV12-3 or TRBV12-4 to TRBJ2-5; 7 bases match TRBD2. The source material was sorted CD4+, CD8+, or CD8+CD57+ T cells (not recorded which) from PBMCs. In nucleotides, the CDR3 is TGTGCCAGCAGTTTAGCTGCGGGGGAGGTTCAGACCCAGTACTTC. Residues: CASSLAAGEVQTQYF.